The source of this T cell receptor beta chain is a study of blood T cells in healthy people across ages (dated by TCRdb to 2014 to 2015). For the study in its entirety: In model experiments, template switching captured roughly one uniquely barcoded TCR beta cDNA molecule for every two T cells. Four age groups were formed from the donors: young (average approximately 17 years), middle-aged (approximately 40), aged (around 62) and long-lived (82). Donors of different ages were randomly distributed across sequencing lanes to avoid experimental bias. Age-related changes in TCR beta repertoire diversity were measured in the study by deep sequencing normalized with unique cDNA molecular identifiers. Using the same blood draw, the study looked at two additional independent replicas of 1 million unique cDNA reads for two donors, one aged 18 to 30 and the other aged 80 or older. What the work shows at the level of the full study, not this receptor alone: As age increased, observed TCR beta diversity per million T cells dropped in a roughly linear way, and a significant reduction was already evident by age 40. Bulk unsorted PBMC profiling prevented conclusive comparison of naive and antigen-experienced compartments. Compared with the aged group, the long-lived group had more naive CD4+ T cells, fewer expanded clones and increased TCR diversity, suggesting age selection. Estimates of total diversity from one million sequenced T cells were regarded as lower bounds and underestimates. The percentage of naive T cells measured by flow cytometry correlated strongly with observed TCR beta diversity. Donor CMV infection status was unknown, potentially confounding age-related changes in expanded clonotypes.

The library was prepared using 5' RACE. These reads were obtained on an Illumina HiSeq 2500. A second PCR of about 6 to 11 cycles was performed with a sample-barcoded 5' primer and a J-beta primer mix. Each TCR beta cDNA molecule received a unique molecular identifier from a template-switch 5' adaptor carrying 12 random nucleotides. At least 2.5 million CDR3-containing paired-end reads were obtained from each sample. First-strand cDNA synthesis was performed from all RNA using the Mint cDNA synthesis kit, with priming by a TRBC-specific oligonucleotide. Following uracil-DNA glycosylase treatment, all cDNA underwent a first 18-cycle PCR with the universal primers M1SS and BC2_uni_R. Per the original workflow: For normalization, 1 million high-quality reads, each with a distinct molecular identifier, were randomly selected from each sample. Reads sharing molecular identifiers were discarded rather than binned into consensus sequences. CDR3 identification, clonotype clustering and error correction used MiTCR with a Q25 quality threshold and the strictest error-elimination algorithm. A nonparametric unseen species model with Euler transformation was used to estimate a lower bound on total TCR beta diversity. Through fastp at Q25 and MiXCR, TCRdb rebuilt clones from the public reads, retaining in-frame beta chains. Entries are consolidated by CDR3 protein sequence, retaining the most common genes and DNA. Clone size and V and J calls follow TCRdb, not the original study. The sample data list approximately 400,000 distinct CDR3 sequences, and approximately 47% of these were observed just once. The top ten clones comprise 51% of the sample.

Regarding this clonotype: Its antigen remains undetermined. No much larger clonotype is one base removed from it; base qualities were not supplied.

Donors were a few dozen systemically healthy Caucasian individuals from Russia aged roughly 6 to 90 years. Each donor gave 8.5 to 10 milliliters of peripheral blood, collected into EDTA-treated Vacutainer tubes. Ficoll-Paque density-gradient centrifugation was used to isolate PBMCs, with at least 6 million per sample. Trizol reagent was used to extract total RNA from PBMCs, with at least 5 micrograms per sample. For every donor, an aliquot of PBMCs went through flow cytometry to measure the percentages of naive CD45RAhigh/CD27high T cells. The sample taken for sequencing was blood. This receptor was identified in a man aged 55 to 70 in good health.

In nucleotides, the sequence is TGCCTTCCCGAGGCCCCAGGAGAGACCCAGTACTTC. Translated, this is CLPEAPGETQYF. Rearrangement joined TRBV20-1 to TRBJ2-5; no D segment can be confidently identified. Measured from the cysteine to the phenylalanine, the CDR3 is 12 residues long. CDR3 DNA is the only sequence kept; it has 36 bases, read in frame from the first base. Sequences DFQATT (CDR1) and SNEGSKA (CDR2) are obtained from the germline V gene (reference sequence).